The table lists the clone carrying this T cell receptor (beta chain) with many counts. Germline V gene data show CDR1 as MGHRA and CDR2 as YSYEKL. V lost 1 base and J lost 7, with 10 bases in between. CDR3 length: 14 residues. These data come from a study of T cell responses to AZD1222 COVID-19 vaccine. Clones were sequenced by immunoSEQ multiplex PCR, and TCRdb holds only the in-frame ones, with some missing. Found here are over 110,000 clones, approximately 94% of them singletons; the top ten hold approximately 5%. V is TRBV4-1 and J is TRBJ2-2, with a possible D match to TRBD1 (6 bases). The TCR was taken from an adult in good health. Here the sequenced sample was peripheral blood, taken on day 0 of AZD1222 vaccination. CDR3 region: CASSQVPTGGELFF. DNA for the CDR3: TGCGCCAGCAGCCAAGTCCCGACAGGCGGGGAGCTGTTTTTT.